These 29 T cell receptor beta chains were all obtained from the same sample, sequenced in a study of blood T cell repertoires in COVID-19 (dated by TCRdb to about 2020). The library came from the immunoSEQ multiplex PCR assay. TCRdb obtained this table from immuneACCESS and retained in-frame rearrangements with V and J assigned. These tables miss some clones; where compared with another copy, unresolved V genes account for less than half of the shortfall, and the remainder is unexplained. The sample includes 230,000 or so clones, with roughly 80% observed a single time. The ten top clones hold around 5.4% of the sample. The specimen sequenced was peripheral blood. These TCRs come from a human donor in a cohort sampled during active COVID-19.

The chain carries TRBV28 and TRBJ1-4, with D tentatively TRBD1 (5 bases). Germline V gene sequence: CDR1 MDHEN, CDR2 SYDVKM. The CDR3 has 13 residues. The V end was cut by 4 bases, the J end by 7 bases, with 10 bases between. The CDR3 reads CASSSGGPEKLFF. CDR3 DNA: TGTGCCAGCAGTTCCGGGGGACCTGAAAAACTGTTTTTT.

The V and J genes are TRBV7-2 and TRBJ2-1; D is unresolved. V was trimmed by 3 bases and J by 7 bases, leaving 7 bases between them. From germline, CDR1 is SGHTA and CDR2 FQGNSA. CDR3 length: 12 residues. CDR3 coding DNA: TGTGCCAGCAGCTTTGTCAGGAATGAGCAGTTCTTC. Its translation is CASSFVRNEQFF.

The CDR3 DNA reads TGTGCCAGCAGTCCGGCAGGTGTAGATGAGCAGTTCTTC. Translating it yields CASSPAGVDEQFF. The chain carries TRBV6-4 and TRBJ2-1; D ambiguous. The germline CDR1 and CDR2 sequences are MRHNA and SNTAGT. Trimming pared 5 bases from V and 8 bases from J, leaving 13 bases between. The CDR3 length is 13 residues.

As concerns this clone: Different DNA sequences within this sample yield the same CDR3. CDR3 in DNA: TGTGCCAGCAGCTTAGGGCAATACAATGAGCAGTTCTTC. It specifies CASSLGQYNEQFF. This sequence joins TRBV7-2 and TRBJ2-1; unclear D gene. The CDR3 runs to 13 residues. Germline V CDR1 and CDR2: SGHTA, FQGNSA. V gave up 1 base and J gave up 4 bases, with 5 bases separating them.

The V call is TRBV28, the J call TRBJ2-7; TRBD1 might be the D (6 bases). Per germline, CDR1 MDHEN and CDR2 SYDVKM. The CDR3 runs to 16 residues. V was clipped by 4 bases and J by 9 bases, with 25 bases between them. For the CDR3, the DNA is TGTGCCAGCAGTTACCGAAGATCCGGGACACCCAATGGGCAGTACTTC. Amino acids: CASSYRRSGTPNGQYF.

The chain carries TRBV25-1 and TRBJ2-7; maybe TRBD1 (6 bases). Germline V lookup: CDR1 MGHDK, CDR2 SYGVNS. The CDR3 is 14 amino acids. The V and J ends lost 1 base and 4 bases respectively, with 11 bases between them. CDR3 protein: CASSEFSTGYEQYF. CDR3 in DNA: TGTGCCAGCAGTGAATTTAGTACAGGGTACGAGCAGTACTTC.

V and J are TRBV5-6 and TRBJ2-2; 7 bases map to TRBD2. V trimming: 0 bases; J trimming: 7 bases; junction bases outside the gene matches: 6. From germline, CDR1 is SGHDT and CDR2 YYEEEE. The CDR3 sequence is 15 residues long. CDR3 nucleotide sequence: TGTGCCAGCAGCTTGGTGGGAGGGCCGGTCGGGGAGCTGTTTTTT. It yields the protein CASSLVGGPVGELFF. Complete variable domain (other parts from reference TRBV5-6 and TRBJ2-2): DAGVTQSPTHLIKTRGQQVTLRCSPKSGHDTVSWYQQALGQGPQFIFQYYEEEERQRGNFPDRFSGHQFPNYSSELNVNALLLGDSALYLCASSLVGGPVGELFFGEGSRLTVL.

The genes are TRBV24-1 and TRBJ1-2; D not resolved. The CDR3 sequence is 13 residues long. V lost 5 bases and J 2 bases, leaving 8 bases between the germline ends. Looked up from germline, CDR1 is KGHDR and CDR2 is SFDVKD. The chain's CDR3 is CATSVAQNYGYTF. The CDR3 DNA reads as TGTGCCACCAGTGTGGCACAGAACTATGGCTACACCTTC.

The genes are TRBV6-4 and TRBJ2-3, with a tentative D call TRBD1 (6 bases). Looked up from germline, CDR1 is MRHNA and CDR2 is SNTAGT. V was pared by 6 bases and J by 4 bases, with 17 bases between. The CDR3 has 15 residues. As DNA, the CDR3 is TGTGCCAGCAGCCGATTACAGGGTCGGGCAGATACGCAGTATTTT. Translation: CASSRLQGRADTQYF.

The chain uses TRBV7-9 and TRBJ1-5; 9 bases are shared with TRBD1. Per the germline V gene, CDR1 is SEHNR and CDR2 is FQNEAQ (reference sequence). This CDR3 region has 16 residues. V dropped 5 bases and J dropped 4; count of bases not matched to a gene: 9. Written as DNA, the CDR3 is TGTGCCAGCAGCCCGTTGGACAGGGGAGGGAATCAGCCCCAGCATTTT. It is translated as CASSPLDRGGNQPQHF. The entire variable domain, with the rest obtained from reference TRBV7-9 and TRBJ1-5, is as follows: DTGVSQNPRHKITKRGQNVTFRCDPISEHNRLYWYRQTLGQGPEFLTYFQNEAQLEKSRLLSDRFSAERPKGSFSTLEIQRTEQGDSAMYLCASSPLDRGGNQPQHFGDGTRLSIL.

V and J are TRBV28 and TRBJ2-7, with 8 positions matching TRBD1. V shed 6 bases, J shed 5 bases, and the junction held 3 bases outside the gene matches. Germline V lookup: CDR1 MDHEN, CDR2 SYDVKM. The CDR3 spans 12 residues. CDR3 protein: CASRQTGDEQYF. In nucleotides, the CDR3 is TGTGCCAGCAGACAGACAGGGGACGAGCAGTACTTC.

This clone was recorded a few times. The CDR3 loop is CASSGRADTGELFF. CDR3 in DNA: TGTGCCAGCAGCGGGAGGGCCGACACCGGGGAGCTGTTTTTT. The chain joins TRBV21-1 to TRBJ2-2; TRBD2 reflects the table's D call only, with no check against the DNA. TRBV21-1 is a pseudogene. The CDR3 extends over 14 amino acids.

The J gene is TRBJ1-2, the V gene TRBV18; weak D call: TRBD1 (5 bases). The V gene's germline CDR1 is KGHSH and CDR2 LQKENI. There are 13 residues in the CDR3. V dropped 3 bases and J dropped 5 bases, with 10 bases sitting between them. The CDR3 here is CASSPATVYGYTF. The CDR3, as DNA: TGTGCCAGCTCACCCGCGACAGTATATGGCTACACCTTC.

This chain links TRBV7-2 with TRBJ2-7; tentative D call: TRBD2 (6 bases). Per germline, CDR1 SGHTA and CDR2 FQGNSA. The germline V and J ends were trimmed by 1 base and 2 bases, with 15 bases remaining between them. The CDR3 extends over 16 amino acids. The CDR3 is CASSLGGSGFTYEQYF. DNA of the CDR3: TGTGCCAGCAGCTTAGGGGGTAGCGGATTCACCTACGAGCAGTACTTC.

The chain carries TRBV9 and TRBJ2-1; D unresolved. Germline V lookup: CDR1 SGDLS, CDR2 YYNGEE. There are 15 residues in the CDR3. V was trimmed by 4 bases and J by 0 bases, leaving 11 bases between them. Written as DNA, the CDR3 is TGTGCCAGCAGCCCTGCCATGAGCTCCTACAATGAGCAGTTCTTC. Its protein is CASSPAMSSYNEQFF.

CDR3 in amino acids: CASSELAGGLNIQYF. CDR3 sequence (DNA): TGTGCCAGCAGTGAGCTAGCGGGAGGGTTGAACATTCAGTACTTC. The chain joins TRBV6-4 to TRBJ2-4, with 12 nucleotides matching TRBD2. The CDR3 is 15 residues long. The germline V gene has CDR1 MRHNA and CDR2 SNTAGT. The junction had 4 bases not matched to a gene; V was cut back by 3 bases and J by 7 bases.

V gene TRBV29-1 combines with J gene TRBJ2-1; 10 bases agree with TRBD2. V trimming: 7 bases; J trimming: 4 bases; junction bases outside the gene matches: 7. There are 14 residues in the CDR3. Per germline, CDR1 SQVTM and CDR2 ANQGSEA. CDR3 protein: CSAASAGGYNEQFF. The CDR3 DNA reads as TGCAGCGCTGCGTCAGCGGGAGGGTACAATGAGCAGTTCTTC.

This chain connects TRBV5-1 to TRBJ2-7; 12 bases are shared with TRBD2. The CDR3 covers 18 residues. V trimming: 4 bases; J trimming: 0 bases; junction bases outside the gene matches: 11. Germline values: CDR1 SGHRS, CDR2 YFSETQ. The DNA of the CDR3 is TGCGCCAGCAGCAGGATGACTAGCGGGAGATCAAGCTCCTACGAGCAGTACTTC. It is translated as CASSRMTSGRSSSYEQYF.

V is TRBV20-1 and J is TRBJ1-6; 7 positions match TRBD1. This CDR3 has 14 amino acids. The V gene end was trimmed by 3 bases and the J gene end by 8 bases; junction bases not matched to a gene: 7. Germline V gene data show CDR1 as DFQATT and CDR2 as SNEGSKA (reference sequence). CDR3 bases: TGCAGTGCTAGTAGGGGGCAGGGTGATTCACCCCTCCACTTT. Translating it yields CSASRGQGDSPLHF.

Only one count was recorded for this clone. The sample holds other DNA sequences that translate to the same CDR3. The rearrangement joins TRBV9 to TRBJ2-7, with 13 bases identical to TRBD2. Germline loops: CDR1 SGDLS, CDR2 YYNGEE. The CDR3 length is 15 residues. Germline trimming cut 3 bases from V and 5 bases from J; bases unmatched to any gene: 5. The CDR3 coding sequence is TGTGCCAGCAGCGGCGGACTAGCGGGAGCCCACGAGCAGTACTTC. Its translation is CASSGGLAGAHEQYF.

This clone has just one count. CDR3 nucleotides: TGCAGCGTTCAATTGGACAGCTTTGTCAAAAACATTCAGTACTTC. This gives the protein CSVQLDSFVKNIQYF. This sequence joins TRBV29-1 and TRBJ2-4; a possible D gene is TRBD1 (6 bases). CDR3 length: 15 residues. V dropped 5 bases and J dropped 3 bases, with 17 bases sitting between them. CDR1 SQVTM and CDR2 ANQGSEA come from the germline V gene.

The chain joins TRBV6-5 to TRBJ1-5, with D unclear. V lost 0 bases, J lost 2 bases, and 11 bases lay in between. Germline CDR1 is MNHEY and CDR2 is SVGAGI. This CDR3 has 16 residues. The CDR3 here is CASSYSSGLRNQPQHF. The CDR3 DNA reads TGTGCCAGCAGTTACTCTAGTGGGCTGCGCAATCAGCCCCAGCATTTT.

V and J are TRBV5-4 and TRBJ2-7; no reliable D call. Germline V lookup: CDR1 SGHNT, CDR2 YYREEE (reference sequence). The CDR3 spans 14 residues. V was shortened by 10 bases and J by 0 bases, with 17 bases between the two germline ends. CDR3: CAGGHGNPSYEQYF. The CDR3 DNA reads TGTGCCGGCGGCCATGGAAATCCCTCCTACGAGCAGTACTTC.

This chain connects TRBV7-9 to TRBJ2-3, with TRBD2 identical over 9 bases. V gave up 1 base and J gave up 4 bases; unmatched junction bases: 9. CDR1 is SEHNR, CDR2 FQNEAQ, per germline (reference sequence). CDR3 length: 17 residues. CDR3 DNA sequence: TGTGCCAGCAGCTTAGGTCGTAGGCGGGAGGGCCCAGATACGCAGTATTTT. Protein: CASSLGRRREGPDTQYF. Combining the CDR3 with reference TRBV7-9 and TRBJ2-3 gives the whole variable domain DTGVSQNPRHKITKRGQNVTFRCDPISEHNRLYWYRQTLGQGPEFLTYFQNEAQLEKSRLLSDRFSAERPKGSFSTLEIQRTEQGDSAMYLCASSLGRRREGPDTQYFGPGTRLTVL.

CDR3 region: CASSSTGGNEQYF. The CDR3 region has the DNA TGTGCCAGCAGCTCGACCGGGGGGAACGAGCAGTACTTC. V gene TRBV5-6 combines with J gene TRBJ2-7; TRBD2 aligns across 7 bases. Germline V gene sequence: CDR1 SGHDT, CDR2 YYEEEE. This CDR3 region has 13 residues. V lost 3 bases, J lost 5 bases, and 5 bases stayed unmatched. The whole variable domain, remainder taken from reference TRBV5-6 and TRBJ2-7, is DAGVTQSPTHLIKTRGQQVTLRCSPKSGHDTVSWYQQALGQGPQFIFQYYEEEERQRGNFPDRFSGHQFPNYSSELNVNALLLGDSALYLCASSSTGGNEQYFGPGTRLTVT.

The chain has TRBV4-1 and TRBJ2-7, with 8 bases identical to TRBD1. With V trimmed by 4 bases and J by 5 bases, 10 bases remained unmatched. Germline V lookup: CDR1 MGHRA, CDR2 YSYEKL. The CDR3 runs 15 residues. The CDR3 protein is CASSRVQGGLDEQYF. In nucleotides, the CDR3 is TGCGCCAGCAGCCGCGTACAGGGGGGATTAGACGAGCAGTACTTC.

The chain uses TRBV27 and TRBJ1-1, with D uncertain. Between the trimmed V and J ends, which lost 2 bases and 4 bases, there was a span of 14 bases. Germline CDR1 reads MNHEY; CDR2 reads SMNVEV (reference sequence). CDR3 length: 15 residues. The CDR3 DNA follows: TGTGCCAGCAGTTTAAGCCGCCTGGTCGGCACTGAAGCTTTCTTT. This encodes CASSLSRLVGTEAFF.

CDR3 sequence reads: CATSDFGTSGRALTDTQYF. CDR3 in DNA: TGTGCCACCAGTGACTTTGGGACTAGCGGGAGGGCCCTCACAGATACGCAGTATTTT. The genes are TRBV24-1 and TRBJ2-3; TRBD2 matches at 16 bases. Germline V gene lookup returns CDR1 KGHDR and CDR2 SFDVKD. CDR3 length equals 19 residues. V was pared by 4 bases and J by 2 bases, with 8 bases of the junction left unmatched.

J is TRBJ1-5 and V is TRBV29-1; 7 nucleotides align to TRBD1. CDR1 is SQVTM, CDR2 ANQGSEA, per germline. The CDR3 is 13 amino acids. Unmatched junction bases numbered 4, after V lost 4 bases and J lost 4 bases. CDR3 DNA sequence: TGCAGCGTTGGACAGGGCATAAATCAGCCCCAGCATTTT. Its protein is CSVGQGINQPQHF.